The clone carrying this TCR beta chain was found many times. Its antigen remains unknown. This sample is part of a study of response to subunit inactivated influenza vaccine. The study, taken as a whole, reports: With each seasonal influenza vaccination, the authors suggested, few new T cells are recruited.

V lost 5 bases, J lost 4 bases, and 16 bases lay in between. The CDR3 is 15 amino acids. TCRdb used MiXCR to reprocess the RT-PCR reads, holding one entry per CDR3 protein. The data contain about 780,000 distinct CDR3 sequences, about a fifth of them singletons. The clonotype originates from a man in his forties or fifties who received an inactivated influenza vaccine. The chain recombines TRBV12-3 or TRBV12-4 with TRBJ2-3, with a weak D call TRBD1 (6 bases). Here the sequenced sample was PBMCs from blood, taken around 5 days after vaccination. The DNA of the CDR3 is TGTGCCAGCAGTCCAACTCTACAGGGAGCAGATACGCAGTATTTT. It codes for CASSPTLQGADTQYF.